These 24 T cell receptor beta chains were all obtained from the same sample, sequenced in a study of control samples from healthy donors and cancer patients (TCRdb year 2020). Library prep was done by the immunoSEQ multiplex PCR assay. The source is immuneACCESS, and TCRdb retained only in-frame sequences with V and J called. Part of the clones is not carried over; for the studies checked, unresolved V genes explain less than half of this, and the remainder is unexplained. This sample lists under 200,000 clones; about 94% were detected once. The ten largest clones capture 8.5% of the sample. Sequenced input: blood. Source of these receptors: a woman between 35 and 50 years old in good health.

J is TRBJ1-2 and V is TRBV7-9, with D unclear. From germline, CDR1 is SEHNR and CDR2 FQNEAQ (reference sequence). This CDR3 has 12 residues. V was shortened by 5 bases and J by 3 bases, with 7 bases between the two germline ends. CDR3 loop: CASSGRHYGYTF. The CDR3 DNA follows: TGTGCCAGCAGCGGCCGGCACTATGGCTACACCTTC. Drawing the rest from reference TRBV7-9 and TRBJ1-2, the complete variable domain is DTGVSQNPRHKITKRGQNVTFRCDPISEHNRLYWYRQTLGQGPEFLTYFQNEAQLEKSRLLSDRFSAERPKGSFSTLEIQRTEQGDSAMYLCASSGRHYGYTFGSGTRLTVV.

The CDR3 sequence: CASRPTSGGSYEQYF. CDR3 in DNA: TGTGCCAGCAGGCCGACTAGCGGAGGCTCCTACGAGCAGTACTTC. This chain connects TRBV6-5 to TRBJ2-7; 9 bases fit TRBD2. The CDR3 has 15 residues. The germline V gene encodes CDR1 MNHEY and CDR2 SVGAGI. The ends lost 6 bases at V and 0 bases at J; junction bases unmatched: 6.

This sequence joins TRBV3-1 (or the pseudogene TRBV3-2) and TRBJ2-1; TRBD1 is a possible D gene (5 bases). The length of the CDR3 is 13 residues. The germline V gene encodes CDR1 LGHDT and CDR2 YNNKEL (reference sequence). Trimming pared 5 bases from V and 4 bases from J, leaving 9 bases between. CDR3 protein: CASSVQGYNEQFF. The CDR3 DNA is TGTGCCAGCAGCGTGCAGGGTTACAATGAGCAGTTCTTC.

This rearrangement joins TRBV13 to TRBJ1-1; D gene ambiguous. Germline CDR1 and CDR2: PRHDT and FYEKMQ (reference sequence). V lost 5 bases and J lost 0, with 7 bases in between. The CDR3 length is 13 residues. CDR3 protein: CASSQEMNTEAFF. The CDR3 coding sequence is TGTGCCAGCAGCCAGGAGATGAACACTGAAGCTTTCTTT.

This rearrangement joins TRBV25-1 to TRBJ2-7; either TRBD1 or TRBD2 may supply D (5 bases each). Germline lookup yields CDR1 MGHDK and CDR2 SYGVNS. CDR3 size: 15 residues. Trimming shortened V by 4 bases and J by 4 bases, and 17 bases separated the two germline ends. The CDR3 region has the DNA TGTGCCAGCAGTGCTGCGGGTTTGGGGCAATACGAGCAGTACTTC. Protein: CASSAAGLGQYEQYF.

This chain connects TRBV25-1 to TRBJ1-6; D gene uncertain. The germline gives CDR1 MGHDK, CDR2 SYGVNS. With 6 bases removed from V and 10 bases from J, the gap between germline ends came to 10 bases. This CDR3 comprises 12 residues. CDR3 nucleotide sequence: TGTGCCAGCAGGGATACCAGGTCACCCCTCCACTTT. Protein product: CASRDTRSPLHF.

This clone was found once. V usage is TRBV6-5 and J usage is TRBJ2-3; either TRBD1 or TRBD2 may supply D (5 bases each). The CDR3 is 15 residues long. The germline V gene has CDR1 MNHEY and CDR2 SVGAGI. Trimming stripped 8 bases from V and 1 base from J, with 16 bases between. The CDR3 sequence: CASRGVAGGTDTQYF. DNA for the CDR3: TGTGCCAGCCGAGGGGTGGCGGGTGGCACAGATACGCAGTATTTT.

The chain combines TRBV2 with TRBJ2-1, with D perhaps matching TRBD1 or TRBD2 (5 bases each). Germline V CDR1 and CDR2: SNHLY, FYNNEI. The CDR3 extends over 15 amino acids. V was cut by 5 bases and J by 8 bases, with 19 bases left in between. The CDR3 here is CASSTGTADRDEQFF. DNA of the CDR3: TGTGCCAGCAGTACCGGGACGGCAGATAGGGATGAGCAGTTCTTC.

This chain uses TRBV19 with TRBJ1-6; 7 positions agree with TRBD1. Germline lookup yields CDR1 LNHDA and CDR2 SQIVND (reference sequence). The CDR3 has 17 amino acids. V dropped 4 bases and J dropped 10; count of bases not matched to a gene: 16. CDR3 amino acids: CASSRPGGDDESSPLHF. CDR3 DNA: TGTGCCAGTAGTAGACCAGGGGGGGACGACGAGTCCTCACCCCTCCACTTT.

Points on this clone: Other nucleotide sequences from this sample produce the same CDR3. The V gene is TRBV5-4, the J gene TRBJ2-7, with TRBD1 as a possible D gene (5 bases). The CDR3 extends over 13 amino acids. V was pared by 5 bases and J by 3 bases, with 12 bases between. Germline lookup yields CDR1 SGHNT and CDR2 YYREEE (reference sequence). The DNA of the CDR3 is TGTGCCAGCAGTCTCCAGGGTAGCTACGAGCAGTACTTC. This encodes CASSLQGSYEQYF.

The table lists this clone with a few counts. This chain joins TRBV5-6 and TRBJ1-6, with D perhaps TRBD1 (6 bases). CDR1 and CDR2 (germline): SGHDT, YYEEEE. The CDR3 is made up of 14 amino acids. V lost 1 base and J lost 14, with 16 bases in between. This CDR3 is CASSLLQGLMALHF. In DNA, the CDR3 is TGTGCCAGCAGCTTGCTACAGGGACTCATGGCCCTCCACTTT.

V gene TRBV15 combines with J gene TRBJ1-5, with 7 bases fitting TRBD1. Losses at the gene ends were 2 bases for V and 7 bases for J; bases not matched to a gene: 5. Looked up from germline, CDR1 is LNHNV and CDR2 is YYDKDF (reference sequence). The CDR3 is 14 residues long. This CDR3 is CATSRTGVRQPQHF. CDR3 nucleotides: TGTGCCACCAGCAGAACAGGGGTTCGCCAGCCCCAGCATTTT.

The chain is built from TRBV6-5 and TRBJ2-7, with 7 nucleotides matching TRBD2. V lost 0 bases and J lost 0; bases outside the gene matches: 5. CDR3 size: 16 residues. Germline lookup yields CDR1 MNHEY and CDR2 SVGAGI. The CDR3, as DNA: TGTGCCAGCAGTTACTCGAGGCGGGGGAGCTCCTACGAGCAGTACTTC. Encoded protein: CASSYSRRGSSYEQYF.

The rearrangement links TRBV13 to TRBJ2-3; 14 bases are shared with TRBD2. Per germline, CDR1 PRHDT and CDR2 FYEKMQ (reference sequence). The V and J ends lost 4 bases and 1 base, in that order; junction bases with no gene match: 19. The CDR3 totals 22 residues. CDR3 sequence: CASSSQTPGLAGVKGGTDTQYF. In nucleotides, the CDR3 is TGTGCCAGCAGCTCACAAACTCCGGGACTAGCGGGAGTTAAGGGGGGCACAGATACGCAGTATTTT.

V is TRBV7-2 and J is TRBJ1-5; D is possibly TRBD1 (6 bases). The CDR3 loop spans 15 amino acids. Looked up from germline, CDR1 is SGHTA and CDR2 is FQGNSA. Trimming removed 0 bases from V and 4 bases from J, with 10 bases in between. The CDR3 sequence is CASSLARGQNQPQHF. As DNA, the CDR3 is TGTGCCAGCAGCTTAGCTAGAGGACAGAATCAGCCCCAGCATTTT.

V usage is TRBV2 and J usage is TRBJ2-1; TRBD2 matches at 14 bases. This CDR3 spans 14 amino acids. Trimming removed 6 bases from V and 6 bases from J; junction bases left unmatched: 1. Germline CDR1 SNHLY, CDR2 FYNNEI. This chain's CDR3 is CASRGLAGVNEQFF. CDR3 coding DNA: TGTGCCAGCAGGGGACTAGCGGGAGTCAATGAGCAGTTCTTC. Variable domain in full (rest from reference TRBV2 and TRBJ2-1): EPEVTQTPSHQVTQMGQEVILRCVPISNHLYFYWYRQILGQKVEFLVSFYNNEISEKSEIFDDQFSVERPDGSNFTLKIRSTKLEDSAMYFCASRGLAGVNEQFFGPGTRLTVL.

This chain uses TRBV7-2 with TRBJ1-1, with TRBD1 as a possible D gene (6 bases). Deletions cut 6 bases from V and 9 bases from J, with 14 bases between. Germline V lookup: CDR1 SGHTA, CDR2 FQGNSA. The CDR3 sequence is 12 residues long. The CDR3 here is CASSPQGEQAFF. Written as DNA, the CDR3 is TGTGCCAGCAGTCCACAGGGAGAGCAAGCTTTCTTT.

The V and J genes are TRBV6-5 and TRBJ1-2; TRBD1 agrees at 7 bases. The CDR3 loop spans 12 amino acids. From germline, CDR1 is MNHEY and CDR2 SVGAGI. J was trimmed by 2 bases and V by 6 bases; bases with no gene match: 0. CDR3 coding DNA: TGTGCCAGCAGGGGACAGAACTATGGCTACACCTTC. Translation: CASRGQNYGYTF.

The chain combines TRBV29-1 with TRBJ1-1; 7 bases are a match to TRBD1. From germline, CDR1 is SQVTM and CDR2 ANQGSEA. CDR3 length: 15 amino acids. The ends lost 5 bases at V and 4 bases at J; junction bases unmatched: 13. CDR3 sequence: CSVQYTGVGVTEAFF. The DNA for the CDR3 is TGCAGCGTTCAGTATACAGGGGTAGGCGTCACTGAAGCTTTCTTT.

The V and J genes are TRBV7-8 and TRBJ2-3, with 10 bases fitting TRBD1. The germline gives CDR1 SGHVS, CDR2 FQNEAQ. The CDR3 covers 16 residues. V lost 5 bases to trimming and J lost 11 bases; unmatched junction nucleotides: 16. CDR3 residues: CASSAGDRGLPRGQYF. The DNA of the CDR3 is TGTGCCAGCAGCGCCGGGGACAGGGGCCTTCCCAGGGGGCAGTATTTT.

CDR3 sequence (DNA): TGTGCCAGCACCTTAAGTTATGGCTACACCTTC. Residues: CASTLSYGYTF. The rearrangement uses TRBV6-5 and TRBJ1-2; no clear D. The CDR3 runs to 11 residues. The V gene lost 7 bases and the J gene lost 5 bases, with 8 bases spanning the gap. Germline CDR1 reads MNHEY; CDR2 reads SVGAGI.

This chain connects TRBV30 to TRBJ2-2, with no clear D. Germline V gene sequence: CDR1 GTSNPN, CDR2 SVGIG (reference sequence). This CDR3 has 13 residues. V gave up 1 base and J gave up 7 bases, with 10 bases separating them. Written as DNA, the CDR3 is TGTGCCTGGAGTGGTTCGGCAAACGGGGAGCTGTTTTTT. As protein: CAWSGSANGELFF.

The chain is built from TRBV4-3 and TRBJ2-1, with 7 bases lining up with TRBD1. This CDR3 contains 15 residues. V dropped 0 bases and J dropped 4; count of bases not matched to a gene: 3. Germline CDR1 reads LGHNA; CDR2 reads YSLEER. In nucleotides, the CDR3 is TGCGCCAGCAGCCAAGATCCGGGACAGTACAATGAGCAGTTCTTC. It translates to CASSQDPGQYNEQFF.

The J gene is TRBJ1-1, the V gene TRBV6-5; a possible D gene is TRBD1 (6 bases). Trimming stripped 5 bases from V and 4 bases from J, with 17 bases between. The CDR3 extends over 15 amino acids. Germline loops: CDR1 MNHEY, CDR2 SVGAGI. The chain's CDR3 is CASSKNRDRGTEAFF. The CDR3 bases are TGTGCCAGCAGTAAAAACAGGGATAGGGGCACTGAAGCTTTCTTT.